These T cell receptor beta chains were read from a single sample in a study of radiotherapy plus CTLA-4 blockade in lung cancer. The table came from immunoSEQ multiplex PCR; TCRdb's copy has only in-frame clones and leaves some out. The table records nearly 110,000 clones, more than 75% of them present only once. Source: peripheral blood, taken from a patient treated with radiotherapy plus ipilimumab. These receptors were obtained from a human donor with non-small cell lung cancer that progressed on radiotherapy plus ipilimumab. Some clones in this sample may be carry-over from other donors' samples. CDR3s include the opening cysteine and the closing phenylalanine or tryptophan. A D gene is named only where the DNA matches it firmly. Where a row states a size, it is once, few, many or the class of an expanded clone; other rows omit it.

clone size: .; D gene: .; J gene: TRBJ1-1; V gene: TRBV2; CDR3 DNA: TGTGCCAGCAGTGGTAGCAGGGAGGATGAAGCTTTCTTT; CDR3 protein: CASSGSREDEAFF
clone size: .; D gene: .; J gene: TRBJ1-5; V gene: TRBV4-3; CDR3 DNA: TGCGCCAGTTCCTCAAGTGGCAATCAGCCCCAGCATTTT; CDR3 protein: CASSSSGNQPQHF
clone size: .; D gene: TRBD2; J gene: TRBJ2-5; V gene: TRBV7-3; CDR3 DNA: TGTGCCAGCAGCTTATTCGGGGGGGAGCAAGAGACCCAGTACTTC; CDR3 protein: CASSLFGGEQETQYF
clone size: .; D gene: TRBD1; J gene: TRBJ2-1; V gene: TRBV15; CDR3 DNA: TGTGCCACCAGCAAAAGCTACAGGGGGCGCGGGTCGCTTGAGCAGTTCTTC; CDR3 protein: CATSKSYRGRGSLEQFF
clone size: few; D gene: .; J gene: TRBJ2-7; V gene: TRBV5-4; CDR3 DNA: TGTGCCAGCAGCCAAGATATGTCAAGGGAGCAGTACTTC; CDR3 protein: CASSQDMSREQYF
clone size: .; D gene: .; J gene: TRBJ1-2; V gene: TRBV29-1; CDR3 DNA: TGCAGCGTTGGCCTGTATGGTAACTATGGCTACACCTTC; CDR3 protein: CSVGLYGNYGYTF
clone size: once; D gene: .; J gene: TRBJ1-2; V gene: TRBV4-3; CDR3 DNA: TGCGCCAGCAGCCAAGATGCGTCTCTGTTCAGGGGCTACACCTTC; CDR3 protein: CASSQDASLFRGYTF
clone size: .; D gene: TRBD1; J gene: TRBJ2-7; V gene: TRBV10-3; CDR3 DNA: TGTGCCATCAGTAAAAACAGGGGCCACTACGAGCAGTACTTC; CDR3 protein: CAISKNRGHYEQYF
clone size: .; D gene: .; J gene: TRBJ1-1; V gene: TRBV19; CDR3 DNA: TGTGCCAGTAGTATCCCGCAAAAAGGGACTGAAGCTTTCTTT; CDR3 protein: CASSIPQKGTEAFF
clone size: .; D gene: TRBD1; J gene: TRBJ1-1; V gene: TRBV5-4; CDR3 DNA: TGTGCCAGCAGCTTGACCGGACAGGGCGAAACTGAAGCTTTCTTT; CDR3 protein: CASSLTGQGETEAFF
clone size: .; D gene: TRBD1; J gene: TRBJ2-5; V gene: TRBV18; CDR3 DNA: TGTGCCAGCTCCCCAGGGGGCTGGGCCCAGTACTTC; CDR3 protein: CASSPGGWAQYF
clone size: .; D gene: .; J gene: TRBJ1-6; V gene: TRBV28; CDR3 DNA: TGTGCCATCACCCGGGGAAATCATTCACCCCTCCACTTT; CDR3 protein: CAITRGNHSPLHF
clone size: .; D gene: TRBD1; J gene: TRBJ1-1; V gene: TRBV4-3; CDR3 DNA: TGCGCCAGCAGCCAAGTAATTCCTGGGACAGGGGGTCGCACTGAAGCTTTCTTT; CDR3 protein: CASSQVIPGTGGRTEAFF
clone size: .; D gene: .; J gene: TRBJ1-2; V gene: TRBV29-1; CDR3 DNA: TGCAGCGTTGAAACGCTGTCGAGGTGGAGTGGCTACACCTTC; CDR3 protein: CSVETLSRWSGYTF
clone size: .; D gene: TRBD1; J gene: TRBJ2-7; V gene: TRBV4-3; CDR3 DNA: TGCGCCAGCAGCCAAGGCCCAAAGACAGGGTTCACCTACGAGCAGTACTTC; CDR3 protein: CASSQGPKTGFTYEQYF
clone size: .; D gene: TRBD2; J gene: TRBJ2-3; V gene: TRBV7-3; CDR3 DNA: TGTGCCAGCAGCTCTGGGACTAGCGGGGGCACAGATACGCAGTATTTT; CDR3 protein: CASSSGTSGGTDTQYF
clone size: .; D gene: TRBD2; J gene: TRBJ2-1; V gene: TRBV5-1; CDR3 DNA: TGCGCCAGCAGCCTCGGGACTAGCGGGGTGAATGAGCAGTTCTTC; CDR3 protein: CASSLGTSGVNEQFF
clone size: .; D gene: .; J gene: TRBJ1-2; V gene: TRBV28; CDR3 DNA: TGTGCCAGCAGTTTTTTCCGGGGACGGGACGCAGAAGGCTACACCTTC; CDR3 protein: CASSFFRGRDAEGYTF